This is a list of T cell receptor beta chains from one sample in a study of OX40 agonist ivuxolimab in advanced cancers. The protocol was immunoSEQ multiplex PCR, while the TCRdb copy is restricted to in-frame clones and leaves out a portion. The sample holds roughly 8,100 clones; more than 70% are singletons and the top ten take approximately 15%. Sequences were derived from CD4+ or CD8+ T cells sorted from blood, sampled in a trial of the OX40 agonist ivuxolimab. All receptors derive from an adult with an advanced solid tumor such as melanoma, head and neck, liver or kidney cancer. The CDR3 runs from the conserved cysteine through the conserved F or W. The D gene is left open where the match is weak. Rows give clone size only sometimes, using once, few, many, or a class for an expanded clone.

clone_size: .
v_call: TRBV7-3
d_call: TRBD1
j_call: TRBJ2-2
cdr3_aa: CASSLSARDRVTGELFF
cdr3_nt: TGTGCCAGCAGCTTATCCGCCCGGGACAGGGTGACCGGGGAGCTGTTTTTT

clone_size: medium-sized
v_call: TRBV6-6
d_call: .
j_call: TRBJ1-2
cdr3_aa: CASSYVGTYGYTF
cdr3_nt: TGTGCCAGCAGTTACGTGGGGACCTATGGCTACACCTTC

clone_size: .
v_call: TRBV6-5
d_call: .
j_call: TRBJ2-3
cdr3_aa: CASSYSNGGGTDTQYF
cdr3_nt: TGTGCCAGCAGTTACTCGAATGGCGGGGGCACAGATACGCAGTATTTT

clone_size: .
v_call: TRBV18
d_call: TRBD2
j_call: TRBJ2-3
cdr3_aa: CASSQTGTDAGLAGVAGTDTQYF
cdr3_nt: TGTGCCAGCTCACAAACCGGGACAGACGCAGGACTAGCGGGGGTGGCGGGCACAGATACGCAGTATTTT

clone_size: .
v_call: TRBV15
d_call: .
j_call: TRBJ2-3
cdr3_aa: CATSRTAEGPDTQYF
cdr3_nt: TGTGCCACCAGCAGAACGGCGGAGGGGCCAGATACGCAGTATTTT

clone_size: few
v_call: TRBV6-5
d_call: .
j_call: TRBJ1-1
cdr3_aa: CASREGENTEAFF
cdr3_nt: TGTGCCAGCAGAGAGGGGGAGAACACTGAAGCTTTCTTT

clone_size: .
v_call: TRBV9
d_call: .
j_call: TRBJ1-2
cdr3_aa: CASSAPLKGGPWDGYTF
cdr3_nt: TGTGCCAGCAGCGCCCCACTAAAAGGGGGGCCCTGGGATGGCTACACCTTC

clone_size: .
v_call: TRBV2
d_call: .
j_call: TRBJ1-1
cdr3_aa: CATGYLWTEAFF
cdr3_nt: TGTGCCACTGGGTATTTATGGACTGAAGCTTTCTTT

clone_size: .
v_call: TRBV7-2
d_call: TRBD1
j_call: TRBJ2-2
cdr3_aa: CASSPQGGRGEGELFF
cdr3_nt: TGTGCCAGCAGCCCACAAGGGGGCAGGGGCGAAGGGGAGCTGTTTTTT

clone_size: once
v_call: TRBV10-2
d_call: TRBD2
j_call: TRBJ2-7
cdr3_aa: CASSDIAGLPEQYF
cdr3_nt: TGCGCCAGCAGTGATATAGCGGGGTTACCCGAGCAGTACTTC

clone_size: .
v_call: TRBV10-2
d_call: .
j_call: TRBJ2-7
cdr3_aa: CASSETVYEQYF
cdr3_nt: TGCGCCAGCAGTGAAACGGTCTACGAGCAGTACTTC

clone_size: .
v_call: TRBV7-6
d_call: .
j_call: TRBJ1-5
cdr3_aa: CASSLETGRRPQHF
cdr3_nt: TGTGCCAGCAGCTTAGAGACGGGGAGAAGGCCCCAGCATTTT

clone_size: .
v_call: TRBV7-9
d_call: .
j_call: TRBJ2-7
cdr3_aa: CASSLKVYEQYF
cdr3_nt: TGTGCCAGCAGCTTAAAAGTATACGAGCAGTACTTC

clone_size: once
v_call: TRBV7-8
d_call: .
j_call: TRBJ2-2
cdr3_aa: CASRSLGTGANTGELFF
cdr3_nt: TGTGCCAGCAGATCTCTCGGGACGGGCGCGAACACCGGGGAGCTGTTTTTT

clone_size: .
v_call: TRBV6-4
d_call: TRBD2
j_call: TRBJ2-2
cdr3_aa: CASSVAGGTGELFF
cdr3_nt: TGTGCCAGCAGTGTAGCGGGGGGCACCGGGGAGCTGTTTTTT

clone_size: .
v_call: TRBV7-9
d_call: .
j_call: TRBJ2-7
cdr3_aa: CASSFVGRGSSSYEQYF
cdr3_nt: TGTGCCAGCAGCTTTGTCGGACGGGGCTCTTCTTCCTACGAGCAGTACTTC

clone_size: .
v_call: TRBV28
d_call: TRBD2
j_call: TRBJ2-3
cdr3_aa: CASSWLAGAFTDTQYF
cdr3_nt: TGTGCCAGCAGTTGGCTAGCGGGGGCCTTCACAGATACGCAGTATTTT

clone_size: .
v_call: TRBV5-6
d_call: .
j_call: TRBJ2-7
cdr3_aa: CASSPLRSGEQYF
cdr3_nt: TGTGCCAGCAGCCCGCTGAGAAGTGGCGAGCAGTACTTC

clone_size: few
v_call: TRBV7-9
d_call: .
j_call: TRBJ2-3
cdr3_aa: CASSLVHRVDTQYF
cdr3_nt: TGTGCCAGCAGCTTGGTACACAGGGTAGATACGCAGTATTTT

clone_size: once
v_call: TRBV15
d_call: TRBD2
j_call: TRBJ2-1
cdr3_aa: CATSPQRGSYNEQFF
cdr3_nt: TGTGCCACCAGCCCACAGCGGGGGAGCTACAATGAGCAGTTCTTC

clone_size: .
v_call: TRBV4-3
d_call: .
j_call: TRBJ2-1
cdr3_aa: CASSHAGVGGQNEQFF
cdr3_nt: TGCGCCAGCAGCCATGCCGGGGTAGGGGGGCAAAATGAGCAGTTCTTC

clone_size: .
v_call: TRBV7-9
d_call: TRBD2
j_call: TRBJ2-3
cdr3_aa: CASEPPRGGPTDTQYF
cdr3_nt: TGTGCCAGCGAGCCACCGCGGGGGGGCCCCACAGATACGCAGTATTTT

clone_size: .
v_call: TRBV7-2
d_call: .
j_call: TRBJ1-1
cdr3_aa: CASPRQMNTEAFF
cdr3_nt: TGTGCCAGCCCTAGACAGATGAACACTGAAGCTTTCTTT

clone_size: .
v_call: TRBV19
d_call: .
j_call: TRBJ2-1
cdr3_aa: CASSIATAANEQFF
cdr3_nt: TGTGCCAGTAGTATAGCGACGGCGGCAAATGAGCAGTTCTTC

clone_size: medium-sized
v_call: TRBV4-2
d_call: TRBD1
j_call: TRBJ2-7
cdr3_aa: CASSQDVGDRDYEQYF
cdr3_nt: TGTGCCAGCAGCCAAGATGTCGGGGACAGGGACTACGAGCAGTACTTC

clone_size: .
v_call: TRBV4-3
d_call: TRBD1
j_call: TRBJ1-4
cdr3_aa: CASSPGTGGLYNEKLFF
cdr3_nt: TGCGCCAGCAGCCCCGGGACAGGGGGGCTTTATAATGAAAAACTGTTTTTT

clone_size: .
v_call: TRBV7-8
d_call: TRBD1
j_call: TRBJ2-7
cdr3_aa: CASSSGQGPSYEQYF
cdr3_nt: TGTGCCAGCAGCTCGGGACAGGGACCCTCCTACGAGCAGTACTTC

clone_size: .
v_call: TRBV10-3
d_call: .
j_call: TRBJ1-1
cdr3_aa: CAISGPPGDMNTEAFF
cdr3_nt: TGTGCCATCAGTGGCCCGCCAGGGGATATGAACACTGAAGCTTTCTTT

clone_size: .
v_call: TRBV7-9
d_call: .
j_call: TRBJ1-5
cdr3_aa: CASSLGSDSYQPQHF
cdr3_nt: TGTGCCAGCAGCTTAGGTTCGGACAGCTATCAGCCCCAGCATTTT